This entry lists 5 T cell receptor beta chains sequenced from one sample in a study of OX40 agonist ivuxolimab in advanced cancers. Sequencing was performed with immunoSEQ multiplex PCR; in TCRdb, only in-frame clones are kept and a portion is missing. The sample shows 55,000 to 75,000 clones, about 89% of them seen only once. Sequencing was performed on CD4+ or CD8+ T cells sorted from blood, taken in a trial of the OX40 agonist ivuxolimab. The source of these receptors is an adult with an advanced solid tumor such as melanoma, head and neck, liver or kidney cancer.

The chain combines TRBV4-1 with TRBJ1-2; TRBD1 might be the D (6 bases). In germline, CDR1 is MGHRA, CDR2 YSYEKL. The V end lost 1 base, the J end lost 2 bases, and 8 bases lay between the germline ends. CDR3 length: 14 residues. CDR3 bases: TGCGCCAGCAGCCAAGTTGGGACAAACTATGGCTACACCTTC. Amino acid sequence: CASSQVGTNYGYTF.

The chain recombines TRBV29-1 with TRBJ2-7; D not certain. This CDR3 comprises 13 residues. CDR1 and CDR2 (germline): SQVTM, ANQGSEA. V shed 0 bases and J shed 4 bases, with 10 bases lying between them. CDR3 loop: CSVEEPSTYEQYF. The CDR3 coding sequence is TGCAGCGTTGAAGAGCCCTCGACTTACGAGCAGTACTTC.

V and J are TRBV2 and TRBJ2-1, with 7 bases identical to TRBD2. The CDR3 is made up of 13 amino acids. V shed 6 bases, J shed 3 bases, and the junction held 2 bases outside the gene matches. Germline V gene data show CDR1 as SNHLY and CDR2 as FYNNEI. CDR3: CASRAGDYNEQFF. CDR3 in DNA: TGTGCCAGCAGGGCGGGGGACTACAATGAGCAGTTCTTC. The full variable domain, completed using reference TRBV2 and TRBJ2-1, is EPEVTQTPSHQVTQMGQEVILRCVPISNHLYFYWYRQILGQKVEFLVSFYNNEISEKSEIFDDQFSVERPDGSNFTLKIRSTKLEDSAMYFCASRAGDYNEQFFGPGTRLTVL.

V is TRBV5-1 and J is TRBJ2-7; possible D gene TRBD2, 5 bases. This CDR3 is 14 amino acids long. The germline V gene has CDR1 SGHRS and CDR2 YFSETQ. V was pared by 2 bases and J by 2 bases, with 11 bases between. DNA of the CDR3: TGCGCCAGCAGCTTATACCCCGGGACCTACGAGCAGTACTTC. It translates to CASSLYPGTYEQYF.

The chain is built from TRBV7-8 and TRBJ1-4; D not resolved. Germline V CDR1 and CDR2: SGHVS, FQNEAQ. V lost 2 bases and J 5 bases, leaving 18 bases between the germline ends. The CDR3 runs to 17 residues. CDR3 sequence reads: CASSLYPTRGRNEKLFF. The CDR3 region has the DNA TGTGCCAGCAGCTTATATCCGACTCGAGGAAGGAATGAAAAACTGTTTTTT.